These 9 T cell receptor beta chains originate from one sample sequenced in a study of Graves' ophthalmopathy and Graves' hyperthyroidism. Amplification of the TCR beta CDR3 regions used RNA transcripts (as template). After a first-round RT-PCR with HTBI primers, a second-round multiplex PCR was run. A single record per CDR3 protein comes from TCRdb applying MiXCR to the multiplex PCR reads. The data hold about half a million distinct CDR3 sequences, with around 15% observed a single time. Sequencing input: blood. Source of these receptors: a woman under 40 with Graves' ophthalmopathy.

This clonotype was detected many times. This rearrangement joins TRBV12-3 or TRBV12-4 to TRBJ2-5; D remains ambiguous. This CDR3 is 13 amino acids long. V was cut by 6 bases and J by 0 bases, with 8 bases left in between. CDR3 protein: CASSWEDQETQYF. The CDR3 DNA follows: TGTGCCAGCAGCTGGGAAGACCAAGAGACCCAGTACTTC.

This clonotype was counted at least ten times. The chain recombines TRBV15 with TRBJ2-2, with TRBD2 as a possible D gene (6 bases). Trimming left V 3 bases short and J 1 base short, with 15 bases between. The CDR3 is 17 amino acids. Germline CDR1 and CDR2: LNHNV and YYDKDF (reference sequence). CDR3 protein: CATSREGQLGNTGELFF. The CDR3, as DNA: TGTGCCACCAGCAGGGAGGGTCAGTTGGGGAACACCGGGGAGCTGTTTTTT.

This clonotype showed up many times. V is TRBV6-5 and J is TRBJ2-5, with a weak D call TRBD2 (6 bases). CDR1 is MNHEY, CDR2 SVGAGI, per germline. The V and J ends lost 2 bases and 2 bases respectively, with 6 bases between them. The CDR3 loop spans 13 amino acids. CDR3 bases: TGTGCCAGCAGTTACGGGGGGCAAGAGACCCAGTACTTC. Protein: CASSYGGQETQYF.

This clonotype was found many times. The J gene is TRBJ2-7, the V gene TRBV4-2, with 7 bases matching TRBD1. This CDR3 has 14 amino acids. CDR1 LGHNA and CDR2 YNFKEQ come from the germline V gene. V trimming: 2 bases; J trimming: 5 bases; junction bases outside the gene matches: 6. CDR3 loop: CASSQPGTVHEQYF. CDR3 coding DNA: TGTGCCAGCAGCCAACCTGGGACAGTCCACGAGCAGTACTTC.

This clonotype was seen only a few times. The conserved final phenylalanine or tryptophan is absent from the CDR3, which likely points to a read error. The rearrangement uses TRBV6-1 and TRBJ2-7; 14 bases map to TRBD2. V shed 8 bases and J 6 bases; nucleotides not matched to a gene: 15. CDR3 size: 17 residues. From germline, CDR1 is MNHNS and CDR2 SASEGT. As DNA, the CDR3 is TGTGCCAGCTTGGGGACTAGCGGGAGTAACGGGCCGCGCGAGCAGTACTCC. Translating gives CASLGTSGSNGPREQYS.

This clonotype was found many times. The chain has TRBV12-3 or TRBV12-4 and TRBJ2-5, with TRBD2 identical over 11 bases. This CDR3 comprises 14 residues. The V segment lost 6 bases and the J segment 7 bases; nucleotides outside the gene matches: 7. The CDR3 nucleotides read TGTGCCAGCAGATCTAGCGGGGGGTCCGGGACCCAGTACTTC. Amino acid sequence: CASRSSGGSGTQYF.

The table lists this clonotype with many counts. As DNA, the CDR3 is TGTGCCATCAGGGATCAGGGGCAAGAGACCCAGTACTTC. As protein: CAIRDQGQETQYF. The genes are TRBV10-3 and TRBJ2-5, with D tentatively TRBD1 (6 bases). Germline loops: CDR1 ENHRY, CDR2 SYGVKD. Trimming cost V 6 bases and J 2 bases, with 10 bases left between them. The CDR3 totals 13 residues.

This clonotype was detected many times. J is TRBJ1-5 and V is TRBV20-1; a weak D match, TRBD1 (5 bases). Germline CDR1 and CDR2: DFQATT and SNEGSKA (reference sequence). The CDR3 is made up of 13 amino acids. V lost 5 bases and J 0 bases, leaving 8 bases between the germline ends. CDR3: CSAVTDSNQPQHF. CDR3 sequence (DNA): TGCAGTGCTGTGACAGATAGCAATCAGCCCCAGCATTTT.

This clonotype was recorded at least ten times. This sequence joins TRBV28 and TRBJ2-2; D gene uncertain. The V gene lost 8 bases and the J gene lost 3 bases, with 7 bases spanning the gap. CDR3 length: 12 amino acids. The V gene's germline CDR1 is MDHEN and CDR2 SYDVKM. This CDR3 is CASEQDTGELFF. The CDR3 DNA sequence: TGTGCCAGCGAACAAGACACCGGGGAGCTGTTTTTT. Drawing the rest from reference TRBV28 and TRBJ2-2, the complete variable domain is DVKVTQSSRYLVKRTGEKVFLECVQDMDHENMFWYRQDPGLGLRLIYFSYDVKMKEKGDIPEGYSVSREKKERFSLILESASTNQTSMYLCASEQDTGELFFGEGSRLTVL.